The entry below gives a single T cell receptor beta chain sequence along with its context. Antigen: not known. The sample belongs to a study of T-cell memory formation after mild COVID-19. Study observations and caveats: CD4+ clones that contracted lay mainly in CM and EM; CD8+ ones lay in EMRA.

The V and J ends lost 0 bases and 7 bases respectively, with 17 bases between them. This CDR3 is 16 amino acids long. Germline loops: CDR1 SGHRS, CDR2 YFSETQ. It was 5'RACE with constant-segment primers that produced the TCR alpha and TCR beta cDNA libraries, which carried sample barcodes and UMIs. TCRdb reanalysed the 5' RACE reads using MiXCR and keeps one entry per CDR3 protein. The data hold some 320,000 distinct CDR3 sequences, with roughly 15% observed a single time. The sequence came from a man younger than 30 who had mild COVID-19 (a few samples of this study predate the infection). Cell type and time point are not known. The specimen sequenced was PBMCs or a T cell subset sorted from them (not recorded which). The gene calls are TRBV5-1 and TRBJ1-3; D not certain. CDR3 sequence (DNA): TGCGCCAGCAGCTTGGAAGTGATGGGCATGGATAACACCATATATTTT. Its translation: CASSLEVMGMDNTIYF.